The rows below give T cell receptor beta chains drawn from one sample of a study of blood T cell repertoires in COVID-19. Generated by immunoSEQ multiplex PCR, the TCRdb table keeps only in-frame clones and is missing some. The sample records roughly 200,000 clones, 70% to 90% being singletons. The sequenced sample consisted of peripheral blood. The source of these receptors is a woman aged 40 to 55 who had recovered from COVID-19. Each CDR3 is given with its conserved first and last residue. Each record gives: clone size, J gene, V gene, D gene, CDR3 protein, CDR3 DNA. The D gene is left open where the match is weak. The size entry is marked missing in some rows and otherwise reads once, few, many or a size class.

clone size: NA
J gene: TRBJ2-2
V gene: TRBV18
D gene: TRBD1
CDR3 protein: CASSPRSGRGQGLSGELFF
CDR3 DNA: TGTGCCAGCTCACCAAGGAGTGGCCGAGGACAGGGGTTGTCCGGGGAGCTGTTTTTT

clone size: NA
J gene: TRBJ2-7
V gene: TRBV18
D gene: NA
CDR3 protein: CASSPGTPSYEQYF
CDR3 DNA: TGTGCCAGCTCACCCGGGACTCCTTCCTACGAGCAGTACTTC

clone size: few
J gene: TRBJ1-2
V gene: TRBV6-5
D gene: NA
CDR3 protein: CASTREEFYGYTF
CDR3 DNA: TGTGCCAGCACCAGGGAAGAATTTTATGGCTACACCTTC

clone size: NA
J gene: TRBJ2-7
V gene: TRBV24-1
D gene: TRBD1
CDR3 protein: CATSDQGAAHEQYF
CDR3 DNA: TGTGCCACCAGTGATCAGGGGGCGGCCCACGAGCAGTACTTC

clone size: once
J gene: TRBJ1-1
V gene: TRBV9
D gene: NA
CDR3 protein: CASSVVGSTEAFF
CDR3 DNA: TGTGCCAGCAGCGTAGTCGGTAGCACTGAAGCTTTCTTT

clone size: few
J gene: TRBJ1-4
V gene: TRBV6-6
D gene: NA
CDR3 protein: CASIPQPGQSNEKLFF
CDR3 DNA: TGTGCCAGCATACCTCAACCGGGACAATCGAATGAAAAACTGTTTTTT

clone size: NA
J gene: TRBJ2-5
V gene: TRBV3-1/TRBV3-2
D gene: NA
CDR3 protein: CASSQVLETQYF
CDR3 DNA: TGTGCCAGCAGCCAAGTCCTGGAGACCCAGTACTTC

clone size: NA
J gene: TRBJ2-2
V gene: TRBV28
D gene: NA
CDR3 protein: CASTLGGGYSTGELFF
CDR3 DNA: TGTGCCAGCACCCTAGGAGGAGGGTATAGCACCGGGGAGCTGTTTTTT

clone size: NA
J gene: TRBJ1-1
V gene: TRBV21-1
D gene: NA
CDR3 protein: CASSKDLGGNTEAFF
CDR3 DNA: TGTGCCAGCAGCAAAGATCTGGGGGGAAACACTGAAGCTTTCTTT

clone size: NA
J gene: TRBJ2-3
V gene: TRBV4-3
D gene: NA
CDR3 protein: CASSLEGESDTQYF
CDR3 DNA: TGCGCCAGCAGCCTGGAGGGAGAGTCAGATACGCAGTATTTT

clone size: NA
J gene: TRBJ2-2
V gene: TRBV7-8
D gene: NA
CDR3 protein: CASTVGANTGELFF
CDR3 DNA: TGTGCCAGCACCGTGGGCGCGAACACCGGGGAGCTGTTTTTT

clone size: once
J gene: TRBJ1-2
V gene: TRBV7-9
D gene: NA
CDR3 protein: CASSLGTVAGYTF
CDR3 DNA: TGTGCCAGCAGCCTTGGCACCGTAGCGGGCTACACCTTC

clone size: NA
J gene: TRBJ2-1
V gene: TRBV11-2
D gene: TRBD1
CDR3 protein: CASSLGTGAYNEQFF
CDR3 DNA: TGTGCCAGCAGCCTAGGGACAGGGGCCTACAATGAGCAGTTCTTC

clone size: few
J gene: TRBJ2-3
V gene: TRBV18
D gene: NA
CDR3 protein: CASSPPSADTQYF
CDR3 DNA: TGTGCCAGCTCACCACCATCTGCAGATACGCAGTATTTT

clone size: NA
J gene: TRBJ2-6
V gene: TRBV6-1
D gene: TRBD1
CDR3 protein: CASSERQGVASGANVLTF
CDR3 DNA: TGTGCCAGCAGTGAACGGCAGGGGGTCGCCTCTGGGGCCAACGTCCTGACTTTC

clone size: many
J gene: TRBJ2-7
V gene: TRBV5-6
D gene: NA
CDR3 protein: CASSWRGSYEQYF
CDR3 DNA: TGTGCCAGCAGCTGGCGGGGATCTTACGAGCAGTACTTC

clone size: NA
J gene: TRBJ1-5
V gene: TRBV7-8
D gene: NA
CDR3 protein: CASTPGTFRDQPQHF
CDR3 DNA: TGTGCCAGCACCCCCGGGACTTTCAGAGATCAGCCCCAGCATTTT

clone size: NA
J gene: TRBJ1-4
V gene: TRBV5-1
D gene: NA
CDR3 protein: CASSGQATNEKLFF
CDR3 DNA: TGCGCCAGCAGCGGGCAGGCAACTAATGAAAAACTGTTTTTT

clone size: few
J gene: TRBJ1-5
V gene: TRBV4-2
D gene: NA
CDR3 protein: CASSQVLDTQSNQPQHF
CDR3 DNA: TGTGCCAGCAGCCAAGTTCTGGACACTCAGAGCAATCAGCCCCAGCATTTT

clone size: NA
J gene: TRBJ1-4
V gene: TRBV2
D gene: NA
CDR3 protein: CASSNRGTNEKLFF
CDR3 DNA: TGTGCCAGCAGTAACCGAGGAACTAATGAAAAACTGTTTTTT

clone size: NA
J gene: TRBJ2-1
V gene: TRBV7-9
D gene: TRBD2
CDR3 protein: CASSSSSGRMVYEQFF
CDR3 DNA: TGTGCCAGCAGCTCCTCCAGCGGGAGAATGGTATATGAGCAGTTCTTC

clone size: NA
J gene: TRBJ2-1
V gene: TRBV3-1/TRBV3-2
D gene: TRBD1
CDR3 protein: CASSPRTGAFYNEQFF
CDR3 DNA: TGTGCCAGCAGCCCTAGGACAGGGGCCTTCTACAATGAGCAGTTCTTC

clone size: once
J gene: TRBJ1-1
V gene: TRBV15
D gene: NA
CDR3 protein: CATSREGAAFF
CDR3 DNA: TGTGCCACCAGCAGAGAAGGGGCAGCTTTCTTT

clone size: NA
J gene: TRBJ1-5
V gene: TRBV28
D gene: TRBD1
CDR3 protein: CASSFPDRGNQPQHF
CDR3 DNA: TGTGCCAGCAGTTTTCCCGACAGGGGCAATCAGCCCCAGCATTTT

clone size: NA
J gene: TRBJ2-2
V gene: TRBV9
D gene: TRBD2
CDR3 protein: CASSSTSVNTGELFF
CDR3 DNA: TGTGCCAGCAGCTCCACTAGCGTGAACACCGGGGAGCTGTTTTTT

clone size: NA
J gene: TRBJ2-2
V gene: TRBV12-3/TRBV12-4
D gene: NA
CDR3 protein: CASSFLGAGELFF
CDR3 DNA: TGTGCCAGCAGTTTTTTAGGGGCCGGGGAGCTGTTTTTT

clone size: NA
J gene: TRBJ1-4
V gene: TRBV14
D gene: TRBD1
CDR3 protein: CASRDSGGPEKLFF
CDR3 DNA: TGTGCCAGCAGAGATTCAGGGGGGCCTGAAAAACTGTTTTTT

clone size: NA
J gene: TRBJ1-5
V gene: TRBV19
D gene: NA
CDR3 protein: CASNSGRGSGQPQHF
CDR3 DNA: TGTGCCAGTAATAGTGGACGGGGTTCGGGTCAGCCCCAGCATTTT

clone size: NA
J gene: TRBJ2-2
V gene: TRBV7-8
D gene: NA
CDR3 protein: CASSPARDTGELFF
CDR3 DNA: TGTGCCAGCAGCCCCGCCCGGGACACCGGGGAGCTGTTTTTT

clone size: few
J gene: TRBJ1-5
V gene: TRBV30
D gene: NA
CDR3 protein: CAWTTYSNQPQHF
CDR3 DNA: TGTGCCTGGACAACATATAGCAATCAGCCCCAGCATTTT

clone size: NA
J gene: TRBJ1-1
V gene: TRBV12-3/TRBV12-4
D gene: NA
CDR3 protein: CASSFNRGSEAFF
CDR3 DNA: TGTGCCAGCAGTTTTAATCGGGGATCTGAAGCTTTCTTT

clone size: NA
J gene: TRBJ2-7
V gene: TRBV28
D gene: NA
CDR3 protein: CASSGTFYEQYF
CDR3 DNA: TGTGCCAGCAGCGGGACTTTCTACGAGCAGTACTTC

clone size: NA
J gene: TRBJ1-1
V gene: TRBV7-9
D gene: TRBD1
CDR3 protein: CASKTDRGTTEAFF
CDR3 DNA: TGTGCCAGCAAGACGGACAGGGGCACGACTGAAGCTTTCTTT

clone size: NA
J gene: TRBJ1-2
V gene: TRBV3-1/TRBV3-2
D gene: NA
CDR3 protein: CASSQVYPRNRVNYGYTF
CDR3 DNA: TGTGCCAGCAGCCAAGTTTACCCCCGGAACAGGGTTAACTATGGCTACACCTTC

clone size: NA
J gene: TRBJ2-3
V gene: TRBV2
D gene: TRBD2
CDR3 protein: CASSEIRLAGPGAADTQYF
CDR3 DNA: TGTGCCAGCAGTGAAATACGTCTAGCGGGACCGGGGGCAGCAGATACGCAGTATTTT

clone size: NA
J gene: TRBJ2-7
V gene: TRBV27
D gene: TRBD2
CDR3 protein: CASSDGLASYEQYF
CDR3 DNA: TGTGCCAGCAGTGATGGACTAGCCTCCTACGAGCAGTACTTC

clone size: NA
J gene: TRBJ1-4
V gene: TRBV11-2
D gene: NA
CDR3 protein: CASSSQQGGEKLFF
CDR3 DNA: TGTGCCAGCAGCTCTCAACAGGGAGGGGAAAAACTGTTTTTT

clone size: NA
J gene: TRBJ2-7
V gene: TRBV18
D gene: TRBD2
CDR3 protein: CASSPLAGTDYEQYF
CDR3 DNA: TGTGCCAGCTCGCCGCTAGCGGGGACGGACTACGAGCAGTACTTC

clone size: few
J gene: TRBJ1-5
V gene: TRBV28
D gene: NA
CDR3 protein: CASSHTPGPNQPQHF
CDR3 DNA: TGTGCCAGCAGTCACACACCGGGTCCCAATCAGCCCCAGCATTTT

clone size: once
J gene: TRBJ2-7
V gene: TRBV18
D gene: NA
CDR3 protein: CASSPRVGEYEQYF
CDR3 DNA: TGTGCCAGCTCACCACGGGTAGGGGAATACGAGCAGTACTTC

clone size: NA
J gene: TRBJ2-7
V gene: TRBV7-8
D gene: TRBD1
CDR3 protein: CASSFGTVTYEQYF
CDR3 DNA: TGTGCCAGCAGCTTTGGGACAGTTACCTACGAGCAGTACTTC

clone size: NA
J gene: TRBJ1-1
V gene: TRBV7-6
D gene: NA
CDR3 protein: CASSVGHSTNTEAFF
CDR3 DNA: TGTGCCAGCAGCGTGGGACATAGCACCAACACTGAAGCTTTCTTT

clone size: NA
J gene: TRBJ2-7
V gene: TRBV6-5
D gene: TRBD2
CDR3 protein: CASSVLAGRYEQYF
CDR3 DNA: TGTGCCAGCTCGGTCCTAGCGGGGAGATACGAGCAGTACTTC

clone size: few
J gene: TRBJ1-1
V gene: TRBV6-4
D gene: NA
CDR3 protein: CASSGPGLWDTEAFF
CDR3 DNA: TGTGCCAGCAGTGGTCCGGGACTTTGGGACACTGAAGCTTTCTTT

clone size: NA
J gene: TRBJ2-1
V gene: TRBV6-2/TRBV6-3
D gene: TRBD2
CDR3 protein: CASSYGGLADHNEQFF
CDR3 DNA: TGTGCCAGCAGTTACGGGGGACTAGCGGACCACAATGAGCAGTTCTTC

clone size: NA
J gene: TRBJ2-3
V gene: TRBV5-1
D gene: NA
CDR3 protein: CASSLAEADTQYF
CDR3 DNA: TGCGCCAGCAGCTTGGCCGAGGCAGATACGCAGTATTTT

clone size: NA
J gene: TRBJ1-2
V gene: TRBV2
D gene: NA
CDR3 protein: CASSETDYGYTF
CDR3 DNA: TGTGCCAGCAGTGAGACAGACTATGGCTACACCTTC

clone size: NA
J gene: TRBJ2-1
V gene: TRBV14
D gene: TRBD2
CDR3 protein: CASSPLRTSGRGNEQFF
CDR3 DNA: TGTGCCAGCAGCCCCCTAAGGACTAGCGGGAGAGGGAATGAGCAGTTCTTC

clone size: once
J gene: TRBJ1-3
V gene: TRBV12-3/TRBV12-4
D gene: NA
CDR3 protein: CASSFVPPNTIYF
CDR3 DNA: TGTGCCAGCAGTTTCGTTCCCCCAAACACCATATATTTT

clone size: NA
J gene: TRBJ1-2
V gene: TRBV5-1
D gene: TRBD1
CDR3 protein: CASSIGETGGHGYTF
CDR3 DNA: TGCGCCAGCAGTATAGGGGAAACAGGGGGCCATGGCTACACCTTC

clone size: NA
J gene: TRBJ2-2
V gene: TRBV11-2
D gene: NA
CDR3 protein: CASSRQPEIHTGELFF
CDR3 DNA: TGTGCCAGCAGCCGACAGCCCGAGATTCACACCGGGGAGCTGTTTTTT

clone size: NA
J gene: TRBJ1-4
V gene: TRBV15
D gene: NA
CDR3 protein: CATRVRGGPNDEKLFF
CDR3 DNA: TGTGCCACCAGAGTAAGGGGGGGCCCGAATGATGAAAAACTGTTTTTT